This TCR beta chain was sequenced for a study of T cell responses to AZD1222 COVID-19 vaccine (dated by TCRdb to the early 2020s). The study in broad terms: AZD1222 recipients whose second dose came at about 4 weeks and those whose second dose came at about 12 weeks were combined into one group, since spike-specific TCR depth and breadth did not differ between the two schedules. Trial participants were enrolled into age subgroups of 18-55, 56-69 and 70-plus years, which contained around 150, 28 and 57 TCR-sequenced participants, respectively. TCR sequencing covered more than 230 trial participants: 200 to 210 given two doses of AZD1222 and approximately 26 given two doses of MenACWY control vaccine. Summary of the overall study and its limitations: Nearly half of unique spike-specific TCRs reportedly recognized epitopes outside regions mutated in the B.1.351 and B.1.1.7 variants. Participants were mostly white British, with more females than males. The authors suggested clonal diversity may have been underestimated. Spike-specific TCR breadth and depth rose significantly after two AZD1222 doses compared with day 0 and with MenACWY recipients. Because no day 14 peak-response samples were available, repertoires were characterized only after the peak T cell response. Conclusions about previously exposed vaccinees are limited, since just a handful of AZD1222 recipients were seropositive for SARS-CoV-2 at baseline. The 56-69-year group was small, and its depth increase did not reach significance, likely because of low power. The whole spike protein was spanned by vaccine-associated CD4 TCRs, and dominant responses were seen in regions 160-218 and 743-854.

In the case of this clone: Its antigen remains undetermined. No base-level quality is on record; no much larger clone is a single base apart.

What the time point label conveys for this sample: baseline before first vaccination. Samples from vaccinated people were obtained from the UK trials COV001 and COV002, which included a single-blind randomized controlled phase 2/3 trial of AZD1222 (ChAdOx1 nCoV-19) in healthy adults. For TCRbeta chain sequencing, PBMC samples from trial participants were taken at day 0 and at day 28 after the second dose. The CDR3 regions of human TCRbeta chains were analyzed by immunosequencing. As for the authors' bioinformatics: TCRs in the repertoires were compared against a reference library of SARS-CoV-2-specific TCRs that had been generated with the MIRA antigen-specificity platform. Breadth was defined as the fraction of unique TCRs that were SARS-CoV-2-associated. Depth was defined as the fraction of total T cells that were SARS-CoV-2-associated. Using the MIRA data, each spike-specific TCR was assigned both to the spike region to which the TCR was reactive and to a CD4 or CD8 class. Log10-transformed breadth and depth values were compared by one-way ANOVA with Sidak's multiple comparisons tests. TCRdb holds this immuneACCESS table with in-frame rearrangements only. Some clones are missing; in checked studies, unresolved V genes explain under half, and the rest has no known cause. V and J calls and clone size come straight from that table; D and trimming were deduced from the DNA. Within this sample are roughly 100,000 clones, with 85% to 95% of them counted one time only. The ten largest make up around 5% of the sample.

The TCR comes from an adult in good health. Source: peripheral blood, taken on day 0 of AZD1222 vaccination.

The DNA sequence is as follows: TGTGCCAGCAGCTCGCCGGGACAAATAGACAATGAGCAGTTCTTC. This is translated as CASSSPGQIDNEQFF. The chain is made from TRBV7-9 and TRBJ2-1, with TRBD1 perhaps the D gene, on 6 matching bases. V sheds 4 bases and J sheds 5 bases, leaving 15 bases between their ends. Including cysteine and phenylalanine, the CDR3 has 15 amino acids. The CDR3 DNA has 45 bases and is translated from base 1. CDR1 and CDR2 were assigned from the germline V gene (reference sequence) as SEHNR and FQNEAQ.